This record concerns one T cell receptor (beta chain) sequence. Authors' data handling: Reference gene primer amplification gave nucleated cell count estimates. Measured with immunoSEQ multiplex PCR; TCRdb has only the in-frame clones, and not every one. V, J and clone size are taken as reported in that table, and D and trimming were inferred from the DNA itself. The sample yields about 300,000 clones, roughly 88% seen once. This entry is derived from a study of blood T cell repertoires in COVID-19. Background on the study: The analysed material was cDNA or gDNA that came from T cells, B-cell-depleted T cells, or PBMCs.

V dropped 5 bases and J dropped 1 base, with 15 bases sitting between them. The CDR3 is made up of 15 amino acids. CDR1 and CDR2 from the germline V gene are SGHDT and YYEEEE. The clonotype originates from a woman aged 25 to 39 who had recovered from COVID-19. The sample comprised peripheral blood. V is TRBV5-6 and J is TRBJ1-1; perhaps TRBD1 as D (5 bases). The CDR3 DNA reads TGTGCCAGCAGTATTGGAGACAGAGAGAACACTGAAGCTTTCTTT. Its protein product is CASSIGDRENTEAFF.